The present TCR beta chain was sequenced within a study of cytomegalovirus exposure and HLA in healthy donors. This CDR3 contains 16 residues. V lost 0 bases and J lost 7, with 15 bases in between. Germline lookup yields CDR1 MNHEY and CDR2 SVGAGI. Broader study findings: Reports showed the classifier diagnosing cytomegalovirus status with high specificity and sensitivity.

Amplification used 60 Vbeta primers and 13 Jbeta primers. The assay was immunoSEQ multiplex PCR, and TCRdb's table has in-frame clones only and misses some. The sample lists some 150,000 clones; over 60% were seen once. A few counts support this clone. Its antigen is unidentified. The sample consisted of PBMCs. The source of this sequence is a man aged 35-49 years in good health and CMV-seropositive. The V and J genes are TRBV6-5 and TRBJ1-4, with D possibly matching TRBD1 (5 bases). The CDR3 coding sequence is TGTGCCAGCAGTTACTCAGCAGGGTTGGAAGGTGAAAAACTGTTTTTT. Translated: CASSYSAGLEGEKLFF.